Listed here are 9 T cell receptor beta chains from one sample, sequenced in a study of human T cells and chemical hapten exposure. The time point denotes: patch test 3, about 24 weeks after DPC sensitization. Sample treatment: therapeutic diphenylcyclopropenone sensitization with weekly scalp DPC. One entry per CDR3 protein results from TCRdb running MiXCR on the RACE reads. The repertoire holds about 71,000 distinct CDR3 sequences, with 11% as singletons. This sample comprised whole blood, obtained in connection with sensitization to the hapten diphenylcyclopropenone (DPC). The receptors stem from a woman aged 45-65 years with alopecia areata. Some clones in this sample may be carry-over from other donors' samples.

This clonotype has a count of ten or more. The chain couples TRBV2 to TRBJ2-7, with D tentatively TRBD2 (6 bases). From germline, CDR1 is SNHLY and CDR2 FYNNEI. The CDR3 runs 11 residues. Trimming took off 8 bases at V and 3 bases at J, with 8 bases between the two ends. CDR3 sequence: CASGGFYEQYF. Here the CDR3 DNA reads TGTGCCAGCGGAGGGTTCTACGAGCAGTACTTC.

The rearrangement uses TRBV23-1 and TRBJ2-7; no definite D call. TRBV23-1 is an open reading frame whose function is uncertain. V lost 7 bases, J lost 8 bases, and 21 bases lay in between. The CDR3 covers 14 residues. The CDR3 is CASTARRTHKKQYF. The CDR3 bases are TGCGCCAGCACCGCCCGACGTACGCATAAAAAGCAGTACTTC.

This clonotype has at least ten counts. This chain uses TRBV28 with TRBJ2-5; 7 bases map to TRBD1. CDR1 MDHEN and CDR2 SYDVKM come from the germline V gene. There are 14 residues in the CDR3. J gave up 1 base and V 4 bases, and 3 bases lay outside the gene matches. The chain's CDR3 is CASSSRDSQETQYF. As DNA, the CDR3 is TGTGCCAGCAGTTCTCGGGACAGCCAAGAGACCCAGTACTTC.

This clonotype was found a few times. V usage is TRBV2 and J usage is TRBJ2-2, with D maybe TRBD1 (5 bases). Per germline, CDR1 SNHLY and CDR2 FYNNEI. V was shortened by 2 bases and J by 0 bases, with 10 bases between the two germline ends. This CDR3 has 16 amino acids. The DNA for the CDR3 is TGTGCCAGCAGTGAACAGGGCTACTCGAACACCGGGGAGCTGTTTTTT. Protein product: CASSEQGYSNTGELFF.

This clonotype was recorded many times. This chain links TRBV6-6 with TRBJ1-5; D unresolved. The germline V gene has CDR1 MNHNY and CDR2 SVGAGI (reference sequence). The germline V and J ends were trimmed by 3 bases and 4 bases, with 16 bases remaining between them. The CDR3 spans 16 residues. DNA of the CDR3: TGTGCCAGCAGTTATGCCGGGTATCCGGCGAATCAGCCCCAGCATTTT. It codes for CASSYAGYPANQPQHF.

This clonotype was counted a few times. This chain uses TRBV29-1 with TRBJ2-3, with TRBD2 matching over 7 bases. There are 15 residues in the CDR3. Germline V gene sequence: CDR1 SQVTM, CDR2 ANQGSEA. V was pared by 6 bases and J by 6 bases, with 15 bases of the junction left unmatched. The CDR3 DNA sequence: TGCAGCGTGGATGGACTAGTCGGTTTTTTTGATACGCAGTATTTT. Translation gives CSVDGLVGFFDTQYF.

CDR3 sequence: CASSSDRPDLNEQFF. In nucleotides, the CDR3 is TGCGCCAGCAGCTCGGACAGGCCGGACCTCAATGAGCAGTTCTTC. The V call is TRBV5-1, the J call TRBJ2-1; 7 positions match TRBD1. The CDR3 has 15 residues. With 3 bases clipped from V and 6 bases from J, the junction kept 9 bases outside the gene matches. Germline loops: CDR1 SGHRS, CDR2 YFSETQ.

This clonotype was seen a few times. J is TRBJ1-5 and V is TRBV18, with 10 bases aligning to TRBD1. Per the germline V gene, CDR1 is KGHSH and CDR2 is LQKENI. The CDR3 is 15 residues long. Trimming at V came to 3 bases and at J to 7 bases, leaving 6 bases not matched to a gene. In DNA, the CDR3 is TGTGCCAGCTCACCCCTAGGACAGGGGGAACAGCCCCAGCATTTT. The encoded protein is CASSPLGQGEQPQHF.

This clonotype was picked up a small number of times. This chain's CDR3 is CASKRQGQDTQYF. DNA for the CDR3: TGTGCCAGCAAGCGCCAGGGTCAAGATACGCAGTATTTT. V gene TRBV6-5 combines with J gene TRBJ2-3; perhaps TRBD1 as D (5 bases). The ends were cut back, 7 bases at V and 5 bases at J, with 13 bases in the middle. This CDR3 is built from 13 residues. Germline lookup yields CDR1 MNHEY and CDR2 SVGAGI.